A selection of T cell receptor beta chains follows, all from one sample in a study of OX40 agonist ivuxolimab in advanced cancers. Method: immunoSEQ multiplex PCR; TCRdb's copy keeps in-frame clones and lacks some. The top ten hold approximately 1.6% of the sample, which has 45,000 to 55,000 clones, about 88% seen once. The source was CD4+ or CD8+ T cells sorted from blood, collected in a trial of the OX40 agonist ivuxolimab. These receptors were collected from an adult with an advanced solid tumor such as melanoma, head and neck, liver or kidney cancer. The CDR3 runs from the conserved cysteine through the conserved F or W. The D gene is left open where the match is weak. Expanded clones are given a class, and other clones once, few, many or no size at all.

d_call	v_call	clone_size	j_call	cdr3_nt	cdr3_aa
TRBD2	TRBV7-8	-	TRBJ2-2	TGTGCCAGCAGCGTCACGGGAGGTCTCACCGGGGAGCTGTTTTTT	CASSVTGGLTGELFF
TRBD1	TRBV30	few	TRBJ1-5	TGTGCCTGGGGAGGTGGGACAGGGGGCCTGCCCCAGCATTTT	CAWGGGTGGLPQHF
TRBD2	TRBV9	-	TRBJ2-7	TGTGCCAGCAGCCGGTGGGTAGCGGGAGATAAACCCTACGAGCAGTACTTC	CASSRWVAGDKPYEQYF
-	TRBV19	-	TRBJ1-5	TGTGCCAGTAGTCCCGGGGGGTTTGTTCAGCCCCAGCATTTT	CASSPGGFVQPQHF
-	TRBV6-1	-	TRBJ2-1	TGTGCCAGCAGGCGCTCCTACAATGAGCAGTTCTTC	CASRRSYNEQFF
-	TRBV15	-	TRBJ2-1	TGTGCCACCAGCAGGGGCTGGAAATGGGGATCGAAGCGGCCTATGTACAATGAGCAGTTCTTC	CATSRGWKWGSKRPMYNEQFF
-	TRBV6-5	-	TRBJ2-1	TGTGCCAGCAGTATCACTGAGTCCTACAATGAGCAGTTCTTC	CASSITESYNEQFF
TRBD1	TRBV4-1	once	TRBJ2-7	TGCGCCAGCAGCCGTGTGACAGGGGGGTACGAGCAGTACTTC	CASSRVTGGYEQYF
-	TRBV18	-	TRBJ1-2	TGTGCCAGCTCCACCCCCAGAGGATTGGCTGGCTACACCTTC	CASSTPRGLAGYTF
TRBD1	TRBV6-5	-	TRBJ1-2	TGTGCCAGCAGACCCGACAGGGGGTGGAACTATGGCTACACCTTC	CASRPDRGWNYGYTF
-	TRBV6-6	-	TRBJ1-2	TGTGCCAGCAGTTACCCCCCTCTGGGGAACTATGGCTACACCTTC	CASSYPPLGNYGYTF